This T cell receptor (beta chain) was identified in a study of shared clonotypes between healthy human individuals (dated by TCRdb to about 2020). Turning to the overall study: A couple of women and three men aged 18 to 49 years were included in the cohort. For each donor, three plates each were used for CD4 naive and CD4 memory, two plates were used for CD8 naive, and one plate was used for CD8 memory. To estimate repertoire size and how much clonotypes are shared between individuals, the study performed deep sequencing of blood TCR repertoires from about five healthy adults. Each donor's leukapheresis produced roughly between roughly 0.85 and 10 billion PBMCs. Libraries were prepared and TCR repertoires were sequenced by different laboratories using diverse techniques, in order to increase sequencing depth and limit assay-specific biases. General findings and caveats noted by the study authors: Naive subsets generally had larger estimated clonotype richness than memory subsets. Sampling was restricted to blood, and TCR repertoires in tissues likely differ from the TCR repertoires found in blood. Compared with non-shared clonotypes, the clonotypes found in all four sorted-subset donors had higher generation probabilities. Pairwise subsampling led to the expectation that sequencing depth would affect the degree of clonotype sharing among donors. When several donors were compared, the shared fraction of clonotypes was about 5.2% for naive CD4, more than 3% for naive CD8, about 2.5% for memory CD4, and roughly 0.4% for memory CD8. Incomplete sequencing was indicated by rarefaction of sorted-subset datasets, despite the large sequencing depth. The small number of donors limited the genetic and exposure-history diversity represented.

Using the deep immunoSEQ assay, multiplex PCR amplified TCR CDR3 regions from genomic DNA. Extracted genomic DNA from each cell subset was spread evenly across all wells of several immunoSEQ 96-well plates, with each plate serving as a replicate. For sorted subsets, each replicate PCR was loaded with around 220 ng genomic DNA, equivalent to about 33,000 T cell genomes. Purified libraries were measured with a Qubit 3.0 fluorometer, size-checked on a Bioanalyzer 2100, and measured again with the KAPA Library Quantification kit. Every immunoSEQ 96-well plate was sequenced on a dedicated single-read 150-cycle Illumina NextSeq 550 flow cell. In the original analysis: Because the immunoSEQ output held only junctional sequences and lacked quality scores, the filtering could not match the filtering applied to full-length reads. To assign V/J genes and CDR3, sequences were annotated against IMGT germline references using PyIR, a Python wrapper for IgBLAST v1.9. Reads were removed for weak V/J assignments (E-value above 1e-6), missing CDR3, stop codons, out-of-frame junctions, or ambiguous translated residues. V3J clonotypes were defined as sequences sharing the same inferred V gene, J gene, and CDR3 amino acid sequence. The percentage overlap between two repertoires was calculated by dividing the number of shared unique clonotypes by the size of the smaller repertoire. Three approaches were used to assess repertoire richness: RTK rarefaction, the Chao1 estimator, and Recon v2.1 estimates of unobserved clonotypes. For all TCRbeta clonotypes obtained by the gDNA method from four donors, generation probabilities were computed with OLGA. TCRdb limited this immuneACCESS table to in-frame rearrangements with V and J called. A share of clones is missing; checked studies link under half to unresolved V genes, and the rest is unexplained. V, J and clone size reflect that table, while D and trimming were determined from the DNA. This sample comprises over a million clones, about 77% of them detected only once. The top ten constitute around 1.4% of the sample.

The donors were healthy, HIV-negative adults with no recently reported acute infections or vaccinations. Only Caucasian adults living in Nashville, Tennessee, USA were represented among the donors. CD4+ T cells were enriched through magnetic negative selection, after which naive cells were positively selected on CD45RA and the remaining negative fraction served as the memory subset. After blood collection by leukapheresis, PBMCs were isolated using Ficoll-Histopaque density gradient centrifugation and then cryopreserved in the vapor phase of liquid nitrogen. Analytical flow cytometry was used to check the purity and quantity of every magnetically sorted T cell population. Genomic DNA was isolated from every sorted fraction and measured by UV absorbance on a Nanodrop 2000c. This clone was seen once. Its antigen target is currently unknown. Base qualities are missing; no much larger clone stands one base away.

Sequenced material: memory CD4+ T cells sorted from blood. The cell subset or site label here, explained by the study, means: CD45RA-negative fraction. The source is a man aged 18 to 30 in good health.

The CDR3 in this case is CASSAYAGSGNTIYF. The DNA sequence follows: TGTGCCAGCAGCGCATACGCAGGGAGTGGAAACACCATATATTTT. The chain uses TRBV7-2 and TRBJ1-3; TRBD1 could be the D gene, as 5 bases match. From the cysteine up to the phenylalanine, the CDR3 has a length of 15 residues. Left in the record is the CDR3 DNA by itself, 45 bases read in frame from the first base. The germline ends are 14 bases apart after V is trimmed by 5 bases and J by 3 bases. According to the germline V gene, CDR1 reads SGHTA and CDR2 reads FQGNSA.